Listed here are 23 T cell receptor beta chains from one sample, sequenced in a study of STAT3 mutations in large granular lymphocyte leukemia. Study-wide findings and caveats: At least one immunodominant TCR beta clonotype appeared in every T-cell large granular lymphocyte leukemia patient.

The method was immunoSEQ multiplex PCR; TCRdb's version includes in-frame clones alone and lacks a portion of them. Of fewer than 8,500 clones in the sample, 91% were seen once. No antigens are known for them. The sample consisted of peripheral blood mononuclear cells. The source of these receptors is a man between 50 and 59 years old with T-cell large granular lymphocyte leukemia. Some clones in this sample may be carry-over from other donors' samples.

The V call is TRBV19, the J call TRBJ1-1; 7 bases fit TRBD1. Trimming at V came to 7 bases and at J to 1 base, leaving 12 bases not matched to a gene. Germline V gives CDR1 LNHDA, CDR2 SQIVND (reference sequence). CDR3 size: 16 residues. In nucleotides, the CDR3 is TGTGCCAGTAACATATTTGGACAGGCTACGAACACTGAAGCTTTCTTT. Translation: CASNIFGQATNTEAFF.

V usage is TRBV10-1 and J usage is TRBJ2-6; D possibly matches TRBD1 or TRBD2 (5 bases each). V was shortened by 3 bases and J by 0 bases, with 9 bases between the two germline ends. CDR1 and CDR2 from the germline V gene are WNHNN and SYGVQD (reference sequence). CDR3 length: 16 residues. CDR3: CASSERGGSGANVLTF. For the CDR3, the DNA is TGCGCCAGCAGTGAACGTGGGGGCTCTGGGGCCAACGTCCTGACTTTC.

The V call is TRBV6-5, the J call TRBJ1-1; maybe TRBD1 (5 bases). The CDR3 contains 13 residues. Germline V gives CDR1 MNHEY, CDR2 SVGAGI. Trimming stripped 7 bases from V and 4 bases from J, with 13 bases between. CDR3 nucleotides: TGTGCCAGCACCCTTGGGGCGGGCACTGAAGCTTTCTTT. Translation gives CASTLGAGTEAFF.

The chain employs TRBV6-5 and TRBJ1-2; a weak D match, TRBD1 (5 bases). Trimming took off 1 base at V and 5 bases at J, with 14 bases between the two ends. CDR3 length: 15 residues. CDR1 and CDR2 (germline): MNHEY, SVGAGI. The CDR3 DNA is TGTGCCAGCAGTTACTACGGCAGGGTGCCTTATGGCTACACCTTC. Amino acids: CASSYYGRVPYGYTF.

The rearrangement uses TRBV27 and TRBJ2-7; 9 bases are a match to TRBD1. V trimming: 3 bases; J trimming: 2 bases; junction bases outside the gene matches: 11. Looked up from germline, CDR1 is MNHEY and CDR2 is SMNVEV (reference sequence). This CDR3 has 17 residues. The CDR3 region is CASSLTTPGQGPYEQYF. The CDR3 coding sequence is TGTGCCAGCAGTTTGACCACTCCGGGACAGGGACCCTACGAGCAGTACTTC.

This chain links TRBV6-6 with TRBJ2-5, with 7 bases that match TRBD1. There are 14 residues in the CDR3. The ends lost 8 bases at V and 1 base at J; junction bases unmatched: 7. CDR1 MNHNY and CDR2 SVGAGI come from the germline V gene (reference sequence). This chain's CDR3 is CASGLTGTQETQYF. The CDR3 DNA follows: TGTGCCAGCGGGCTGACAGGGACCCAAGAGACCCAGTACTTC.

CDR3 DNA: TGTGCCAGCAGCTTGGTGCAGGACAATGAGCAGTTCTTC. Protein: CASSLVQDNEQFF. The chain combines TRBV5-4 with TRBJ2-1; D not certain. V lost 0 bases and J lost 5, with 6 bases in between. Germline lookup yields CDR1 SGHNT and CDR2 YYREEE (reference sequence). This CDR3 has 13 residues.

The chain recombines TRBV5-1 with TRBJ1-1; 9 bases are a match to TRBD1. V shed 4 bases, J shed 4 bases, and the junction held 11 bases outside the gene matches. Germline loops: CDR1 SGHRS, CDR2 YFSETQ. This CDR3 region has 16 residues. The DNA of the CDR3 is TGCGCCAGCAGCCGAGGACAGGGGATATATAGCACTGAAGCTTTCTTT. It codes for CASSRGQGIYSTEAFF.

The V and J genes are TRBV5-1 and TRBJ2-3, with D maybe TRBD1 (5 bases). Germline V lookup: CDR1 SGHRS, CDR2 YFSETQ. The CDR3 totals 14 residues. Trimming took 1 base from V and 4 from J, leaving 10 bases between them. CDR3 sequence (DNA): TGCGCCAGCAGCTTGCTGACAGCCCCAGATACGCAGTATTTT. Amino acid sequence: CASSLLTAPDTQYF.

The chain couples TRBV27 to TRBJ1-1, with D perhaps matching TRBD1 (5 bases). The CDR3 length is 15 residues. Germline lookup yields CDR1 MNHEY and CDR2 SMNVEV (reference sequence). V lost 6 bases to trimming and J lost 1 base, with 15 bases between them. The CDR3 is CASSNKQATNTEAFF. The CDR3 DNA reads as TGTGCCAGCAGCAACAAACAGGCGACGAACACTGAAGCTTTCTTT.

A few counts support this clone. This sequence joins TRBV5-1 and TRBJ1-4; 10 bases fit TRBD1. CDR3 length equals 20 residues. The germline V gene encodes CDR1 SGHRS and CDR2 YFSETQ. J lost 1 base, V lost 0 bases, and 12 bases had no gene match. CDR3 coding DNA: TGCGCCAGCAGCTTGGCCGGAATGACAGGGGGCGGGGGAACTAATGAAAAACTGTTTTTT. This gives the protein CASSLAGMTGGGGTNEKLFF. Supplemented by reference TRBV5-1 and TRBJ1-4, the full variable domain reads KAGVTQTPRYLIKTRGQQVTLSCSPISGHRSVSWYQQTPGQGLQFLFEYFSETQRNKGNFPGRFSGRQFSNSRSEMNVSTLELGDSALYLCASSLAGMTGGGGTNEKLFFGSGTQLSVL.

This chain joins TRBV5-1 and TRBJ2-7, with 15 positions matching TRBD2. The CDR3 loop spans 19 amino acids. In germline, CDR1 is SGHRS, CDR2 YFSETQ. Germline trimming cut 0 bases from V and 3 bases from J; bases unmatched to any gene: 10. CDR3 sequence (DNA): TGCGCCAGCAGCTTGGTTGAAGGACTAGCGGGAGGGAGAGGCTACGAGCAGTACTTC. It translates to CASSLVEGLAGGRGYEQYF. Full variable domain (remainder filled in from reference TRBV5-1 and TRBJ2-7): KAGVTQTPRYLIKTRGQQVTLSCSPISGHRSVSWYQQTPGQGLQFLFEYFSETQRNKGNFPGRFSGRQFSNSRSEMNVSTLELGDSALYLCASSLVEGLAGGRGYEQYFGPGTRLTVT.

The chain carries TRBV5-6 and TRBJ2-7, with D perhaps matching TRBD1 (5 bases). CDR3 length equals 12 residues. V lost 2 bases to trimming and J lost 4 bases, with 7 bases between them. Germline CDR1 is SGHDT and CDR2 is YYEEEE. This CDR3 reads CASSFRVYEQYF. CDR3 nucleotide sequence: TGTGCCAGCAGCTTCAGGGTTTACGAGCAGTACTTC.

The V and J genes are TRBV5-4 and TRBJ1-1; D remains ambiguous. The CDR3 totals 15 residues. Germline CDR1 is SGHNT and CDR2 is YYREEE (reference sequence). Trimming cost V 5 bases and J 1 base, with 15 bases left between them. CDR3 in amino acids: CASRTSHRENTEAFF. CDR3 nucleotides: TGTGCCAGCAGAACCTCCCACCGAGAGAACACTGAAGCTTTCTTT.

CDR3 bases: TGTGCCAGCTCGCTTTCCGGGACTCCTGGAAACACCATATATTTT. It translates to CASSLSGTPGNTIYF. This sequence joins TRBV18 and TRBJ1-3; D is possibly TRBD1 (5 bases). The CDR3 totals 15 residues. V shed 6 bases and J shed 2 bases, with 14 bases lying between them. Germline V gene lookup returns CDR1 KGHSH and CDR2 LQKENI.

The chain uses TRBV19 and TRBJ2-2; TRBD1 agrees at 10 bases. The germline gives CDR1 LNHDA, CDR2 SQIVND (reference sequence). J was trimmed by 6 bases and V by 6 bases; bases with no gene match: 10. CDR3 length equals 16 residues. The CDR3 DNA sequence: TGTGCCAGTAGCAAGGGACAGGGGACCAACGCCGGGGAGCTGTTTTTT. Its protein product is CASSKGQGTNAGELFF.

The chain combines TRBV4-3 with TRBJ2-3; maybe TRBD1 (5 bases). Germline loops: CDR1 LGHNA, CDR2 YSLEER. The V and J ends lost 3 bases and 1 base respectively, with 14 bases between them. The CDR3 runs to 16 residues. CDR3 coding DNA: TGCGCCAGCAGCCACCGGCAGGGAAGAGGCACAGATACGCAGTATTTT. Amino acid sequence: CASSHRQGRGTDTQYF.

This clone was counted only a few times. The genes are TRBV27 and TRBJ2-3, with TRBD2 matching over 11 bases. V shed 6 bases, J shed 2 bases, and the junction held 7 bases outside the gene matches. CDR3 length equals 16 residues. From germline, CDR1 is MNHEY and CDR2 SMNVEV (reference sequence). The CDR3 DNA follows: TGTGCCAGCAGGACACTAGCGGGGGCCACCACAGATACGCAGTATTTT. Its translation: CASRTLAGATTDTQYF.

The CDR3 loop reads CASSQDRGEITEAFF. CDR3 DNA sequence: TGCGCCAGCAGCCAAGATAGGGGGGAAATCACTGAAGCTTTCTTT. The chain employs TRBV4-1 and TRBJ1-1, with a tentative D call TRBD1 (6 bases). The CDR3 runs 15 residues. V lost 0 bases, J lost 4 bases, and 12 bases lay in between. The V gene's germline CDR1 is MGHRA and CDR2 YSYEKL.

Only one count was recorded for this clone. The chain recombines TRBV29-1 with TRBJ1-2; D not resolved. Germline assignment: CDR1 SQVTM and CDR2 ANQGSEA. This CDR3 is 10 amino acids long. V was trimmed by 3 bases and J by 6 bases, leaving 5 bases between them. In nucleotides, the CDR3 is TGCAGCGTTGACAGAGATGGCTACACCTTC. Its translation is CSVDRDGYTF.

The chain uses TRBV6-5 and TRBJ2-7; a weak D match, TRBD1 (6 bases). Between the trimmed V and J ends, which lost 2 bases and 5 bases, there was a span of 16 bases. The CDR3 contains 15 residues. Germline loops: CDR1 MNHEY, CDR2 SVGAGI. The CDR3 reads CASSYIPQGRDEQYF. The CDR3 DNA reads as TGTGCCAGCAGTTACATCCCACAGGGAAGGGACGAGCAGTACTTC.

V and J are TRBV10-2 and TRBJ1-5, with TRBD1 identical over 10 bases. CDR1 and CDR2 (germline): WSHSY, SAAADI. The CDR3 contains 13 residues. The V segment lost 10 bases and the J segment 7 bases; nucleotides outside the gene matches: 7. The CDR3 is CATAMGQGQPQHF. The CDR3 DNA is TGCGCCACCGCGATGGGACAGGGGCAGCCCCAGCATTTT.

The chain recombines TRBV27 with TRBJ2-5, with D possibly being TRBD2 (6 bases). V shed 5 bases and J shed 7 bases, with 14 bases lying between them. The CDR3 is 13 amino acids. Germline V lookup: CDR1 MNHEY, CDR2 SMNVEV (reference sequence). CDR3 region: CASSILSGGTQYF. CDR3 sequence (DNA): TGTGCCAGCAGTATACTCTCCGGGGGGACCCAGTACTTC.